This T cell receptor (beta chain) was observed in a study of metastatic and nonmetastatic thyroid tumors. All patients were untreated before thyroid surgery. This CDR3 spans 15 amino acids. Germline values: CDR1 SGHDT, CDR2 YYEEEE. The junction had 14 bases not matched to a gene; V was cut back by 8 bases and J by 3 bases. TCRdb called clones again from the PCR reads with MiXCR. The sample carries 30,000 to 40,000 clones, roughly 19% recorded once. The table lists this clone with many counts. The receptor comes from a female donor with papillary thyroid cancer or a benign thyroid nodule (not recorded which). Some clones in this sample may be carry-over from other donors' samples. V and J are TRBV5-6 and TRBJ2-7, with 7 bases aligning to TRBD1. The sequencing input was blood. CDR3 in DNA: TGTGCCAGTTCCCTTGTGGGGACAGATGACTACGAGCAGTACTTC. Translated: CASSLVGTDDYEQYF.